This TCR beta chain stems from a study of blood T cell repertoires in COVID-19. The protocol was immunoSEQ multiplex PCR, while the TCRdb copy is restricted to in-frame clones and leaves out a portion. The table has 190,000 or so clones, 70% to 90% seen once; the top ten hold 2.9%. The CDR3 has 15 amino acids. Germline V gene lookup returns CDR1 SGHRS and CDR2 YFSETQ. V lost 0 bases to trimming and J lost 1 base, with 10 bases between them. The TCR originated in a woman aged 30 to 39 with active or convalescent COVID-19. The chain has TRBV5-1 and TRBJ2-5, with D perhaps matching TRBD1 (5 bases). Material for sequencing was peripheral blood. The CDR3 here is CASSLGQGPQETQYF. CDR3 in DNA: TGCGCCAGCAGCTTGGGGCAGGGTCCCCAAGAGACCCAGTACTTC.